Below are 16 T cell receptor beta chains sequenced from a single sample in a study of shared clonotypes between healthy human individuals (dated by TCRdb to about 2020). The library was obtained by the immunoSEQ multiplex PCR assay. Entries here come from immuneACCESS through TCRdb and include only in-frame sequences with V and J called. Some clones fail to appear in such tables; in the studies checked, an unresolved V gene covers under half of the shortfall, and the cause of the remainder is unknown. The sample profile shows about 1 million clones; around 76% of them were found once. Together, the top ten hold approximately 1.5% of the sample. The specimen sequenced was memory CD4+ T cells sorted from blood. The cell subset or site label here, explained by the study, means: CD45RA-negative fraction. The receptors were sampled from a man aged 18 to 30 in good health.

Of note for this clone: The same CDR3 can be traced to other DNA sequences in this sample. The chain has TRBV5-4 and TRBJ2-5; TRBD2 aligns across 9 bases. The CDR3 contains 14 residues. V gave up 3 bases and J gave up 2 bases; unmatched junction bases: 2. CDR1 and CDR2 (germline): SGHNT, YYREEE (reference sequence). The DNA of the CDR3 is TGTGCCAGCAGCTCTAGCGGGACGCAAGAGACCCAGTACTTC. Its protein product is CASSSSGTQETQYF.

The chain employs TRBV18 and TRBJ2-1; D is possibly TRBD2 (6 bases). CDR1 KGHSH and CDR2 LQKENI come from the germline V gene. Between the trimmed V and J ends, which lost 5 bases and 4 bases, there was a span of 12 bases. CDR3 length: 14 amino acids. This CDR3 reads CASSAGRKYNEQFF. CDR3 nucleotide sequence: TGTGCCAGCTCAGCGGGACGGAAATACAATGAGCAGTTCTTC.

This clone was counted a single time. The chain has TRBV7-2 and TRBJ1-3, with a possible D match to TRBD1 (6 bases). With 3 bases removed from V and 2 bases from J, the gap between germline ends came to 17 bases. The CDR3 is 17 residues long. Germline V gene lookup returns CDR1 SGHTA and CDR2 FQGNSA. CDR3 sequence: CASSFDPGVSTGNTIYF. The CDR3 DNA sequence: TGTGCCAGCAGCTTTGACCCAGGGGTCTCCACTGGAAACACCATATATTTT.

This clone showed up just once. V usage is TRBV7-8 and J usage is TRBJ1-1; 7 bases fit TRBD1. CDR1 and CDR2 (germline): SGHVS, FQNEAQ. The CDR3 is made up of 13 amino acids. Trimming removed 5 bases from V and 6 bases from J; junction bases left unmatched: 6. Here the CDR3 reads CASSRRQGSEAFF. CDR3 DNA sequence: TGTGCCAGCAGCCGCCGACAGGGCTCTGAAGCTTTCTTT.

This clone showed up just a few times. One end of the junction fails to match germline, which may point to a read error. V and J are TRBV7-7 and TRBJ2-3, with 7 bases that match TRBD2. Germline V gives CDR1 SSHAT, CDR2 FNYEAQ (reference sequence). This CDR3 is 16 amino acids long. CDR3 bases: TGTGCTAGCAGCCCCGGACTAGGGAGGAGGGCAGATACGCAGTATTTT. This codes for CASSPGLGRRADTQYF.

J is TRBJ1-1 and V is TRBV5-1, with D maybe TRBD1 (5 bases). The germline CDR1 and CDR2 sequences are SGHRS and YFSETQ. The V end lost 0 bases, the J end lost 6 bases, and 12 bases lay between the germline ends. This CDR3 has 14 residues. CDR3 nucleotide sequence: TGCGCCAGCAGCTTGGCCGGGGCGGGCGCTGAAGCTTTCTTT. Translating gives CASSLAGAGAEAFF.

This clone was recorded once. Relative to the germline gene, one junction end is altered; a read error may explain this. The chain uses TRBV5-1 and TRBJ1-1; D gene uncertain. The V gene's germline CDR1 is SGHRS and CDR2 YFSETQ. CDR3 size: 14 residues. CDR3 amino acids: CASSPLRGFTEAFF. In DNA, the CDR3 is TGTGCCAGCAGCCCCCTACGCGGTTTCACTGAAGCTTTCTTT.

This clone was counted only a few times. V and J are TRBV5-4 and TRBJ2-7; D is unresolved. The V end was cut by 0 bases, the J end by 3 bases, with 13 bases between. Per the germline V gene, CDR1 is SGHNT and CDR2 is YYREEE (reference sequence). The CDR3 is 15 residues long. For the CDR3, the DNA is TGTGCCAGCAGCTTGGCCGGGCAGGTCGGCTACGAGCAGTACTTC. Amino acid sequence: CASSLAGQVGYEQYF. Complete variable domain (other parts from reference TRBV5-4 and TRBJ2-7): ETGVTQSPTHLIKTRGQQVTLRCSSQSGHNTVSWYQQALGQGPQFIFQYYREEENGRGNFPPRFSGLQFPNYSSELNVNALELDDSALYLCASSLAGQVGYEQYFGPGTRLTVT.

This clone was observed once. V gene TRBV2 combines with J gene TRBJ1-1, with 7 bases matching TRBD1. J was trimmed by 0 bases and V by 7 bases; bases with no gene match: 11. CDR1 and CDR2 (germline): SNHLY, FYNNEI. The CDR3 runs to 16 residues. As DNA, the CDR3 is TGTGCCAGCAATTCGAAACAGGGGAGGCTGAACACTGAAGCTTTCTTT. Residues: CASNSKQGRLNTEAFF.

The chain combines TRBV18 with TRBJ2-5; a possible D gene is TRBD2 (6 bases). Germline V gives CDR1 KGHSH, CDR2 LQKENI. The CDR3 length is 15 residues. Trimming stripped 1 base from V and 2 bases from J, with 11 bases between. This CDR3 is CASSPLGGEQETQYF. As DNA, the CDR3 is TGTGCCAGCTCACCACTCGGGGGTGAGCAAGAGACCCAGTACTTC.

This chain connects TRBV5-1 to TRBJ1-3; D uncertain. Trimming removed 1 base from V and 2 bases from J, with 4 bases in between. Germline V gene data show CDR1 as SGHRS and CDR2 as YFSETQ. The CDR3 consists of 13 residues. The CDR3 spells CASSLSAGNTIYF. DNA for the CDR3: TGCGCCAGCAGCTTGTCAGCTGGAAACACCATATATTTT.

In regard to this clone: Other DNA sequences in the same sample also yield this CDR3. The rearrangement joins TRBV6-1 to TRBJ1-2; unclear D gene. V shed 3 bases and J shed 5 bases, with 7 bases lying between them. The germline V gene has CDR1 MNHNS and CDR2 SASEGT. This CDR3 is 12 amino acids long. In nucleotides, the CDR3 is TGTGCCAGCAGTGAGGGCAGTTATGGCTACACCTTC. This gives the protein CASSEGSYGYTF.

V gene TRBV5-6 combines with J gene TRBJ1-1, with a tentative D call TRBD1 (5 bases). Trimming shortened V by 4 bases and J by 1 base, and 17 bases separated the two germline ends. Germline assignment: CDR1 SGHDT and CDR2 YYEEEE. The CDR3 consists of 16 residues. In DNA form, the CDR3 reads TGTGCCAGCAGCCTACCCGGGACTTCCTGGAACACTGAAGCTTTCTTT. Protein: CASSLPGTSWNTEAFF.

In DNA form, the CDR3 reads TGTGCCAGCAGCTTAGGCGGGTTCTATGGCTACACCTTC. Residues: CASSLGGFYGYTF. The chain recombines TRBV7-9 with TRBJ1-2; D gene uncertain. Germline lookup yields CDR1 SEHNR and CDR2 FQNEAQ (reference sequence). V shed 1 base and J shed 4 bases, with 7 bases lying between them. The CDR3 is made up of 13 amino acids.

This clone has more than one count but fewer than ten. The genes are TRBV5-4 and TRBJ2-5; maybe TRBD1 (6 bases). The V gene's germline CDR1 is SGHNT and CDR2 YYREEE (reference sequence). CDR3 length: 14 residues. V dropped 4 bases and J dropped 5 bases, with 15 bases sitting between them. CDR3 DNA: TGTGCCAGCAGCCCCGGGGACATCGGCGAGACCCAGTACTTC. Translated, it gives CASSPGDIGETQYF. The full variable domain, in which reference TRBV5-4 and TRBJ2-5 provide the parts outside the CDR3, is ETGVTQSPTHLIKTRGQQVTLRCSSQSGHNTVSWYQQALGQGPQFIFQYYREEENGRGNFPPRFSGLQFPNYSSELNVNALELDDSALYLCASSPGDIGETQYFGPGTRLLVL.

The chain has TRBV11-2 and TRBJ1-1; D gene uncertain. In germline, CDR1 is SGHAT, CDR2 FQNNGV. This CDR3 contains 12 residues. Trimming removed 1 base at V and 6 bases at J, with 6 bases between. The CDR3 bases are TGTGCCAGCAGCTTAGCCAGTTCTGAAGCTTTCTTT. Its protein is CASSLASSEAFF.